These 14 T cell receptor beta chains were all obtained from the same sample, sequenced in a study of cytomegalovirus exposure and HLA in healthy donors. The assay was immunoSEQ multiplex PCR, and TCRdb's table has in-frame clones only and misses some. Of 100,000 or so clones listed, around 90% were seen once; the top ten hold roughly 3.9%. The sample was PBMCs. These receptors all stem from a woman aged 25 to 39 in good health and CMV-seronegative.

This rearrangement joins TRBV6-6 to TRBJ1-5, with a possible D match to TRBD1 (5 bases). Trimming took 5 bases from V and 3 from J, leaving 14 bases between them. Germline V gene sequence: CDR1 MNHNY, CDR2 SVGAGI (reference sequence). The CDR3 sequence is 15 residues long. The DNA of the CDR3 is TGTGCCAGCAGTAGCCGGGGGTCGTTCAATCAGCCCCAGCATTTT. This sequence encodes CASSSRGSFNQPQHF.

The chain recombines TRBV2 with TRBJ1-6; tentatively, D is TRBD1 (6 bases). From germline, CDR1 is SNHLY and CDR2 FYNNEI. V lost 7 bases and J 0 bases, leaving 10 bases between the germline ends. The CDR3 is 15 residues long. The CDR3 DNA reads as TGTGCCAGCACGGGACAAAGCTCCTATAATTCACCCCTCCACTTT. The encoded protein is CASTGQSSYNSPLHF.

This chain joins TRBV7-6 and TRBJ2-1; TRBD1 matches 8 bases. V gave up 5 bases and J gave up 9 bases; unmatched junction bases: 6. The CDR3 is 13 amino acids. The germline CDR1 and CDR2 sequences are SGHVS and FNYEAQ. CDR3 residues: CASSEDRVGEQFF. The CDR3 DNA reads TGTGCCAGCAGCGAGGACAGGGTTGGTGAGCAGTTCTTC.

This sequence joins TRBV5-4 and TRBJ2-2; 8 positions agree with TRBD2. This CDR3 region has 15 residues. Germline V CDR1 and CDR2: SGHNT, YYREEE (reference sequence). Trimming removed 6 bases from V and 5 bases from J; junction bases left unmatched: 9. The CDR3 nucleotides are TGTGCCAGCACCCCTCCGGGAGGGAAGACCGGGGAGCTGTTTTTT. This translates into CASTPPGGKTGELFF.

The chain carries TRBV6-5 and TRBJ2-3, with D maybe TRBD2 (6 bases). CDR1 MNHEY and CDR2 SVGAGI come from the germline V gene. The CDR3 extends over 16 amino acids. Trimming took off 0 bases at V and 2 bases at J, with 12 bases between the two ends. For the CDR3, the DNA is TGTGCCAGCAGTTACTCTTCGGCGGGGCCCACAGATACGCAGTATTTT. As protein: CASSYSSAGPTDTQYF.

V gene TRBV2 combines with J gene TRBJ1-1; D is possibly TRBD1 (6 bases). The CDR3 length is 13 residues. The V gene lost 9 bases and the J gene lost 8 bases, with 19 bases spanning the gap. Germline V lookup: CDR1 SNHLY, CDR2 FYNNEI. The CDR3 region is CARTHRESWEAFF. CDR3 sequence (DNA): TGTGCCAGAACACACAGGGAGAGTTGGGAAGCTTTCTTT.

V usage is TRBV6-7 and J usage is TRBJ2-7; no clear D gene. TRBV6-7 is designated an ORF whose function remains uncertain. Between the trimmed V and J ends, which lost 4 bases and 6 bases, there was a span of 16 bases. The CDR3 extends over 14 amino acids. The CDR3 DNA sequence: TGTGCCAGCAGTTGCCTTATTACGGGTCGCGAGCAGTACTTC. This sequence encodes CASSCLITGREQYF.

CDR3 coding DNA: TGTGCCAGCAGCCGAGACATCACTGAAGCTTTCTTT. Encoded protein: CASSRDITEAFF. The genes are TRBV28 and TRBJ1-1; D gene unclear. The CDR3 extends over 12 amino acids. The V and J ends lost 6 bases and 4 bases respectively, with 9 bases between them. Germline loops: CDR1 MDHEN, CDR2 SYDVKM. The full variable domain, in which reference TRBV28 and TRBJ1-1 provide the parts outside the CDR3, is DVKVTQSSRYLVKRTGEKVFLECVQDMDHENMFWYRQDPGLGLRLIYFSYDVKMKEKGDIPEGYSVSREKKERFSLILESASTNQTSMYLCASSRDITEAFFGQGTRLTVV.

The V gene is TRBV27, the J gene TRBJ1-1; 7 bases fit TRBD1. Germline V gene data show CDR1 as MNHEY and CDR2 as SMNVEV (reference sequence). Germline trimming cut 4 bases from V and 2 bases from J; bases unmatched to any gene: 7. This CDR3 has 15 residues. The CDR3 nucleotides read TGTGCCAGCAGTTCCCTTGGACAGGTTAACACTGAAGCTTTCTTT. Translated: CASSSLGQVNTEAFF.

This clone has a handful of counts. This chain connects TRBV18 to TRBJ1-5, with 8 bases lining up with TRBD1. The CDR3 is made up of 19 amino acids. Losses at the gene ends were 4 bases for V and 2 bases for J; bases not matched to a gene: 16. The germline V gene has CDR1 KGHSH and CDR2 LQKENI. CDR3 loop: CASSQLGQGLGAGNQPQHF. The CDR3 region has the DNA TGTGCCAGCTCACAACTAGGACAGGGTTTGGGAGCAGGCAATCAGCCCCAGCATTTT.

The chain recombines TRBV5-1 with TRBJ2-3; 11 bases agree with TRBD2. V lost 4 bases and J lost 4; bases outside the gene matches: 5. The CDR3 is made up of 15 amino acids. The germline gives CDR1 SGHRS, CDR2 YFSETQ. This CDR3 reads CASSIAGGPPDTQYF. CDR3 in DNA: TGCGCCAGCAGCATAGCGGGAGGGCCCCCAGATACGCAGTATTTT.

V usage is TRBV15 and J usage is TRBJ2-3, with TRBD1 matching over 7 bases. The CDR3 runs 15 residues. Germline values: CDR1 LNHNV, CDR2 YYDKDF (reference sequence). Trimming cost V 2 bases and J 0 bases; bases outside gene matches: 2. This CDR3 reads CATSRSGQSTDTQYF. The CDR3 DNA reads as TGTGCCACCAGCAGATCGGGACAGAGCACAGATACGCAGTATTTT.

This rearrangement joins TRBV6-6 to TRBJ2-2; D perhaps matches TRBD1 (6 bases). CDR1 and CDR2 (germline): MNHNY, SVGAGI (reference sequence). V dropped 7 bases and J dropped 5 bases, with 11 bases sitting between them. The CDR3 is 13 amino acids. This chain's CDR3 is CASNSRGTGELFF. CDR3 in DNA: TGTGCCAGCAATTCCAGGGGAACCGGGGAGCTGTTTTTT.

This clone was seen a handful of times. CDR3 nucleotides: TGTGCCAGCAGTCCCCGGACAGGGGGCGGTGAGCAGTTCTTC. This translates into CASSPRTGGGEQFF. The chain carries TRBV6-1 and TRBJ2-1, with 11 bases lining up with TRBD1. The junction had 6 bases not matched to a gene; V was cut back by 5 bases and J by 9 bases. The CDR3 length is 14 residues. Germline loops: CDR1 MNHNS, CDR2 SASEGT.